This TCR beta chain was profiled in a study of blood T cell repertoires in COVID-19. On the study more broadly: Material from acute and convalescent COVID-19 was sourced from the United States, Italy and Spain.

Per the germline V gene, CDR1 is ENHRY and CDR2 is SYGVKD. Deletions cut 6 bases from V and 5 bases from J, with 20 bases between. This CDR3 spans 16 amino acids. Sequencing was performed with immunoSEQ multiplex PCR; in TCRdb, only in-frame clones are kept and a portion is missing. The sample shows around 160,000 clones, about 82% of them seen only once. The gene calls are TRBV10-3 and TRBJ2-1, with a possible D match to TRBD2 (6 bases). This TCR was recovered from a woman between 40 and 55 years old with active or convalescent COVID-19. Sequenced: peripheral blood. CDR3 sequence reads: CAISDGRYPPNNEQFF. DNA of the CDR3: TGTGCCATCAGCGACGGGAGATACCCCCCTAACAATGAGCAGTTCTTC.